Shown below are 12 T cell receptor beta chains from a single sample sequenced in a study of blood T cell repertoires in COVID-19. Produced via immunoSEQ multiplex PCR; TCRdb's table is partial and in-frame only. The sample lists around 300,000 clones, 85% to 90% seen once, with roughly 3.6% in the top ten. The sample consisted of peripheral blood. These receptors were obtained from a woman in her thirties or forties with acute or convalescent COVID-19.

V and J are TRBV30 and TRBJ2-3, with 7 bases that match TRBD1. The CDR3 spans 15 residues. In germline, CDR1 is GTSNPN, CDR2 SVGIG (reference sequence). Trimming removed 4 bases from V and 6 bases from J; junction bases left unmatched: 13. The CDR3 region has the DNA TGTGCCTGGACCGCCGGACAGGTACTCCACGATACGCAGTATTTT. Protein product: CAWTAGQVLHDTQYF. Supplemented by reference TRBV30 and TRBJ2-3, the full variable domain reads SQTIHQWPATLVQPVGSPLSLECTVEGTSNPNLYWYRQAAGRGLQLLFYSVGIGQISSEVPQNLSASRPQDRQFILSSKKLLLSDSGFYLCAWTAGQVLHDTQYFGPGTRLTVL.

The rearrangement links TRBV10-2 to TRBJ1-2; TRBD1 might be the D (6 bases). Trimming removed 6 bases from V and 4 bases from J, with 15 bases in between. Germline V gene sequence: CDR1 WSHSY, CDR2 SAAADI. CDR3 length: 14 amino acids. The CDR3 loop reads CASSERQVLYGYTF. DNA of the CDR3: TGCGCCAGCAGCGAACGACAGGTGCTCTATGGCTACACCTTC.

The CDR3 is CASSQDPGTGADTEAFF. The CDR3 DNA follows: TGTGCCAGCAGCCAAGATCCCGGGACAGGGGCGGACACTGAAGCTTTCTTT. The rearrangement joins TRBV14 to TRBJ1-1; 10 bases line up with TRBD1. With V trimmed by 0 bases and J by 3 bases, 7 bases remained unmatched. CDR3 size: 17 residues. Germline V gene lookup returns CDR1 SGHDN and CDR2 FVKESK.

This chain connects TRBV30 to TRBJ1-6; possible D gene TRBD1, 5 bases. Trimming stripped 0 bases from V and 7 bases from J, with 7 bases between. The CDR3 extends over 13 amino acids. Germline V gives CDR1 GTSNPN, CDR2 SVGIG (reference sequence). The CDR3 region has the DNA TGTGCCTGGAGTGTTCAGGGAAATTCACCCCTCCACTTT. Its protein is CAWSVQGNSPLHF.

The CDR3 region has the DNA TGTGCCAGCAGCCCCCAGGGGGGGACTAGCGGGTGGAATGAGCAGTTCTTC. It encodes CASSPQGGTSGWNEQFF. This chain links TRBV9 with TRBJ2-1; 12 bases line up with TRBD2. Germline values: CDR1 SGDLS, CDR2 YYNGEE. V trimming: 4 bases; J trimming: 7 bases; junction bases outside the gene matches: 12. The CDR3 spans 17 residues.

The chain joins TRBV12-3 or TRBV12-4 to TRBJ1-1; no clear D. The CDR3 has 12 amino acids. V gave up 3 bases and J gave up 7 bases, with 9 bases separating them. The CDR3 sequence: CASSFLGVEAFF. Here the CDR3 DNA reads TGTGCCAGCAGTTTTCTCGGGGTTGAAGCTTTCTTT.

In DNA, the CDR3 is TGTGCCAGCAGGCCGGGACAGGGGGCGCGGAGCAATCAGCCCCAGCATTTT. This gives the protein CASRPGQGARSNQPQHF. The rearrangement uses TRBV2 and TRBJ1-5; the match to TRBD1 covers 12 bases. J was trimmed by 1 base and V by 6 bases; bases with no gene match: 7. From germline, CDR1 is SNHLY and CDR2 FYNNEI. The CDR3 extends over 17 amino acids. Drawing the rest from reference TRBV2 and TRBJ1-5, the complete variable domain is EPEVTQTPSHQVTQMGQEVILRCVPISNHLYFYWYRQILGQKVEFLVSFYNNEISEKSEIFDDQFSVERPDGSNFTLKIRSTKLEDSAMYFCASRPGQGARSNQPQHFGDGTRLSIL.

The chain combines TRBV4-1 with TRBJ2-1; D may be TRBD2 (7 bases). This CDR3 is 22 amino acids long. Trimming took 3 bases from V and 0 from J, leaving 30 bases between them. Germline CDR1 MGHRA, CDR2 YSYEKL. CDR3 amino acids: CASSHPSPTGAGAASSYNEQFF. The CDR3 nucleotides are TGCGCCAGCAGCCATCCCTCCCCGACGGGGGCGGGGGCCGCGAGCTCCTACAATGAGCAGTTCTTC.

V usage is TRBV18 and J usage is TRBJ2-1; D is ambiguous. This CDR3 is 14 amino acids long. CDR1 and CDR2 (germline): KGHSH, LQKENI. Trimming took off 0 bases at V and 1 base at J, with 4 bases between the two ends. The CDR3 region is CASSPPYSYNEQFF. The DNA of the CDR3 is TGTGCCAGCTCACCACCGTATTCCTACAATGAGCAGTTCTTC.

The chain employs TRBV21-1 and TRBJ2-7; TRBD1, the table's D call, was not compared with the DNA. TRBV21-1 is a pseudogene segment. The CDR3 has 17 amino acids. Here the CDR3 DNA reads TGTGCCAGCAGCAATTTGGTCCCGGGACATTACTCCTACGAGCAGTACGTC. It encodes CASSNLVPGHYSYEQYV.

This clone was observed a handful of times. The CDR3 spells CASSLDPGSGGPREQYV. In DNA form, the CDR3 reads TGTGCCAGCAGCTTAGATCCGGGGAGCGGGGGGCCGAGGGAGCAGTACGTC. The chain joins TRBV11-2 to TRBJ2-7; the match to TRBD2 covers 9 bases. The CDR3 is 17 amino acids. The junction had 13 bases not matched to a gene; V was cut back by 0 bases and J by 7 bases. CDR1 is SGHAT, CDR2 FQNNGV, per germline.

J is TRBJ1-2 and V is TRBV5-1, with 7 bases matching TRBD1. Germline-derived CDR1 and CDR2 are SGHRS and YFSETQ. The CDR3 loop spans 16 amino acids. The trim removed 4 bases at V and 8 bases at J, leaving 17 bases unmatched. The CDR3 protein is CASSAEPGQLSVGYTF. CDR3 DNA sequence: TGCGCCAGCAGCGCGGAACCGGGACAGCTCTCGGTGGGCTACACCTTC.